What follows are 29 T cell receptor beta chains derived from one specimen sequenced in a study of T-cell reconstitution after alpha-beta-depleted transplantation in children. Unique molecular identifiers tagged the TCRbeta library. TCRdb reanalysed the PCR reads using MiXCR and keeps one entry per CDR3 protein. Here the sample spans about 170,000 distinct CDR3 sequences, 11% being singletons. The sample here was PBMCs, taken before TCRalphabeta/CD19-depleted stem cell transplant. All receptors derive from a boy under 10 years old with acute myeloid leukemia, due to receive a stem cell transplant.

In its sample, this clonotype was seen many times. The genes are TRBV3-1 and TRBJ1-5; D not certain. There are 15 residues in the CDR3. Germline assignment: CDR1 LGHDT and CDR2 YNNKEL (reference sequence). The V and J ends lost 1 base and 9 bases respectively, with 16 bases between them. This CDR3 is CASSQGRAKMRPQHF. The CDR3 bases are TGTGCCAGCAGCCAAGGCCGAGCGAAAATGCGGCCCCAGCATTTT.

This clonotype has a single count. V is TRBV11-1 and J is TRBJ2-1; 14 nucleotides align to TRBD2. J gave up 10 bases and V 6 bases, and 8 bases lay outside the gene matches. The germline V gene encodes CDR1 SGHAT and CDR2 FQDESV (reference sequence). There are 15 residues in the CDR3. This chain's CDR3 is CASRGTSGGTGEQFF. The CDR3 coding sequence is TGTGCCAGCAGGGGGACTAGCGGGGGTACAGGCGAGCAGTTCTTC.

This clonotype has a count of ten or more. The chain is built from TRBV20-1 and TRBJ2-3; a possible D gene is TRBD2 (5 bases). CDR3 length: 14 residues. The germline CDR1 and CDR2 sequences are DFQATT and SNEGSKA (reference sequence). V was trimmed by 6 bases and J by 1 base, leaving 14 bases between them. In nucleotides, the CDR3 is TGCAGTGCCAGTCCGAGCGGACGCACAGATACGCAGTATTTT. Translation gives CSASPSGRTDTQYF.

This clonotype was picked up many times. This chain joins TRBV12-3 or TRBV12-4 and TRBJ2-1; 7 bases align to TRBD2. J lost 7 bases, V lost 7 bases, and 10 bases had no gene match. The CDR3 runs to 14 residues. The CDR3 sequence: CASTLGGRRNEQFF. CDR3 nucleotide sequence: TGTGCCAGCACTTTGGGGGGGAGGAGAAATGAGCAGTTCTTC.

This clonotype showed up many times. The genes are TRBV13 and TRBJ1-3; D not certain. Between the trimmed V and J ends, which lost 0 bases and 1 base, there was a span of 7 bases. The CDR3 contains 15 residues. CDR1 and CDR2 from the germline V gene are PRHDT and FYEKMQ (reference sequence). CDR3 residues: CASSLGWRSGNTIYF. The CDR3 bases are TGTGCCAGCAGCTTAGGCTGGAGGTCTGGAAACACCATATATTTT.

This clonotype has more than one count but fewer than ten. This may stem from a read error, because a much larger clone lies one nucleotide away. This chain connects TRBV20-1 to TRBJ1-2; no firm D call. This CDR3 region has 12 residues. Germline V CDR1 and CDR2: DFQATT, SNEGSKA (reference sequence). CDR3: CSPKNGDYGYPF. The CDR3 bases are TGCAGTCCCAAGAACGGCGACTATGGCTACCCCTTC.

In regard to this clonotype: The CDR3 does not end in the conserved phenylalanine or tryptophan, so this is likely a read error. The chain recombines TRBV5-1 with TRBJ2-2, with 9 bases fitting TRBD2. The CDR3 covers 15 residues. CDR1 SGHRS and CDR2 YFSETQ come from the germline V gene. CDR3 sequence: CASRPVAGATGELFI. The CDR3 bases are TGCGCCAGCCGGCCTGTAGCGGGGGCCACCGGCGAGCTGTTTATT.

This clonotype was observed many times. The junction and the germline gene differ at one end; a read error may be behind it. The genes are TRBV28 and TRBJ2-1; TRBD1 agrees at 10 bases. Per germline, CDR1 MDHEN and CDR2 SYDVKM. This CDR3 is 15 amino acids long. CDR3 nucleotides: TGTGCCAGTAGTTACCCGGGACAGGGGCAAGATGAGCAGTTCTTC. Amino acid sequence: CASSYPGQGQDEQFF.

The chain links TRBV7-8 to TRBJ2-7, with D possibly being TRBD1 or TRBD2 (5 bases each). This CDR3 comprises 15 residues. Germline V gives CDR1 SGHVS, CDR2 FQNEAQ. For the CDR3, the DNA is TGTGTCAGCAGCTTAGCGCTCCCAGGGTCCTACGGGCAGTACGTC. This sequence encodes CVSSLALPGSYGQYV.

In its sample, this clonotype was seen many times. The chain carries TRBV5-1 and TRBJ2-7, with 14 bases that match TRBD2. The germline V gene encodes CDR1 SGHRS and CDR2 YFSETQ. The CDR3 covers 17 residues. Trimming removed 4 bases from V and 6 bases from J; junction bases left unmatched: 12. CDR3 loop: CASSPRLAGGRDGEQYF. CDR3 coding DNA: TGCGCCAGCAGCCCCCGACTAGCGGGAGGGAGAGATGGCGAGCAGTACTTC.

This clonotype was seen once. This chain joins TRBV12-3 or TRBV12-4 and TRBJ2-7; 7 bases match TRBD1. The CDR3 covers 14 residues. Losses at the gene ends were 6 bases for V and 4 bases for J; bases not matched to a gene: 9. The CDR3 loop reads CASSVQGFLYEQYF. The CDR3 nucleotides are TGTGCCAGCAGCGTACAGGGGTTCTTGTACGAGCAGTACTTC.

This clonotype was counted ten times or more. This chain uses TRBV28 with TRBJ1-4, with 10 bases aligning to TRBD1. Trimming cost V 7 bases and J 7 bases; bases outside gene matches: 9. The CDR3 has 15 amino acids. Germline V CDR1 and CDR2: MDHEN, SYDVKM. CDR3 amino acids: CASKTGTGEAEKLFF. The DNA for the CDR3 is TGTGCCAGCAAGACCGGGACAGGGGAGGCTGAAAAACTGTTTTTT.

CDR3 protein: CASSDFRLAGYTDTQYF. In nucleotides, the CDR3 is TGTGCCAGCAGTGATTTCCGACTAGCGGGTTACACAGATACGCAGTATTTT. The gene calls are TRBV2 and TRBJ2-3; 10 bases align to TRBD2. With V trimmed by 3 bases and J by 2 bases, 8 bases remained unmatched. CDR1 is SNHLY, CDR2 FYNNEI, per germline. The CDR3 totals 17 residues. Full variable domain (missing parts from reference TRBV2 and TRBJ2-3): EPEVTQTPSHQVTQMGQEVILRCVPISNHLYFYWYRQILGQKVEFLVSFYNNEISEKSEIFDDQFSVERPDGSNFTLKIRSTKLEDSAMYFCASSDFRLAGYTDTQYFGPGTRLTVL.

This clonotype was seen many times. The CDR3 sequence: CASSFQGEETQYF. CDR3 nucleotides: TGTGCCAGCAGCTTTCAGGGGGAAGAGACCCAGTACTTC. The rearrangement joins TRBV7-2 to TRBJ2-5, with 7 bases fitting TRBD1. This CDR3 region has 13 residues. V lost 3 bases to trimming and J lost 3 bases; unmatched junction nucleotides: 1. From germline, CDR1 is SGHTA and CDR2 FQGNSA.

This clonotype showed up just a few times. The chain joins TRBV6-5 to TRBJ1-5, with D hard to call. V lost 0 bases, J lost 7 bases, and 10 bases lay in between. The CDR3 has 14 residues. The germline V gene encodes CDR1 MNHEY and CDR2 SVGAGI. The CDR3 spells CASSYSQIGQPQHF. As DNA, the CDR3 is TGTGCCAGCAGTTACTCCCAGATTGGCCAGCCCCAGCATTTT.

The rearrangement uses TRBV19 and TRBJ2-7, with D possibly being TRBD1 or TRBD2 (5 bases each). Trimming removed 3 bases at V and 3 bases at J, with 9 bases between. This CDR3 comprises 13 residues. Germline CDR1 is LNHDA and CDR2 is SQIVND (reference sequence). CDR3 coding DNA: TGTGCCAGTAGTATGGGACCCGGCTACGAGCAGTACTTC. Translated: CASSMGPGYEQYF.

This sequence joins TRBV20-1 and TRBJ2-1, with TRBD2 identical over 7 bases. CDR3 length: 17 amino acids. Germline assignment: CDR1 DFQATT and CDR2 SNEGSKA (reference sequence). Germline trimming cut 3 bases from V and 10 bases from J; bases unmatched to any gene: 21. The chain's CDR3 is CSASGFTSRGREGEQFF. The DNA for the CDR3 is TGCAGTGCTAGTGGGTTTACTAGCAGAGGGAGGGAGGGCGAGCAGTTCTTC.

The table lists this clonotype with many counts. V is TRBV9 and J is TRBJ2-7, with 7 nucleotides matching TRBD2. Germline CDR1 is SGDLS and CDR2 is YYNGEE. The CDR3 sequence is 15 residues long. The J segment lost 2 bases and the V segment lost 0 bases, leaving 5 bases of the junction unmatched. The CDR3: CASSVESGGTYEQYF. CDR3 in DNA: TGTGCCAGCAGCGTAGAGTCCGGGGGGACCTACGAGCAGTACTTC.

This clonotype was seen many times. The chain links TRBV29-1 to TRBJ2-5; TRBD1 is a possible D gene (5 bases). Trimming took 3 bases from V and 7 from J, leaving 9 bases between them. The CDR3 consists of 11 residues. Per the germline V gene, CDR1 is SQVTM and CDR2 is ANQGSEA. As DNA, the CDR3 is TGCAGCGTTGACAGGGTCGGGACCCAGTACTTC. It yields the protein CSVDRVGTQYF.

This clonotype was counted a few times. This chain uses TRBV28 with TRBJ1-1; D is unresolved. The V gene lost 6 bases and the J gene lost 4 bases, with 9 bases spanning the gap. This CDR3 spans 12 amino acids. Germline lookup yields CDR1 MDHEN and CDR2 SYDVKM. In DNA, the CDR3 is TGTGCCAGCAGGGACTCTGGCACTGAAGCTTTCTTT. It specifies CASRDSGTEAFF. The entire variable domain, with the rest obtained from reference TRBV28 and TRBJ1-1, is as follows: DVKVTQSSRYLVKRTGEKVFLECVQDMDHENMFWYRQDPGLGLRLIYFSYDVKMKEKGDIPEGYSVSREKKERFSLILESASTNQTSMYLCASRDSGTEAFFGQGTRLTVV.

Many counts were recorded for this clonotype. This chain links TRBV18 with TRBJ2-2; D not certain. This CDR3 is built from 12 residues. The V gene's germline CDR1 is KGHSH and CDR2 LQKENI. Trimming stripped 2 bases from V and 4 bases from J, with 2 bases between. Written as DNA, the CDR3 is TGTGCCAGCTCACCAGTCACCGGGGAGCTGTTTTTT. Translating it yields CASSPVTGELFF.

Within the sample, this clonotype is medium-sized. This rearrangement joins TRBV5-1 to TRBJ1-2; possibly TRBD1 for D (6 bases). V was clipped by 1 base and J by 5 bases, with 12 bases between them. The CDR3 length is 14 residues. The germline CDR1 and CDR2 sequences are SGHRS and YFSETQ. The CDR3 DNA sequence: TGCGCCAGCAGCTTGCTCCCAGGGGATTATGGCTACACCTTC. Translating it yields CASSLLPGDYGYTF.

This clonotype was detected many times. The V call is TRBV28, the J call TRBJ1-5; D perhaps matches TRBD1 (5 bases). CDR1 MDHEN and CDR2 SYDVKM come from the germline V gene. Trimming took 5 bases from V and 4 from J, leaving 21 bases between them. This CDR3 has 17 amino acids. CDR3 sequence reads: CASSPLDIGALNQPQHF. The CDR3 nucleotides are TGTGCCAGCAGTCCCCTCGACATCGGGGCCCTAAATCAGCCCCAGCATTTT.

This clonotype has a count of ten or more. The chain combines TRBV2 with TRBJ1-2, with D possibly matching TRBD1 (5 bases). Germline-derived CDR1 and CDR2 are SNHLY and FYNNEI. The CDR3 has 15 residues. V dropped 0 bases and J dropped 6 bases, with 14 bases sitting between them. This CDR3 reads CASSEAQGVKHGYTF. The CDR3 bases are TGTGCCAGCAGTGAAGCCCAGGGAGTTAAGCATGGCTACACCTTC.

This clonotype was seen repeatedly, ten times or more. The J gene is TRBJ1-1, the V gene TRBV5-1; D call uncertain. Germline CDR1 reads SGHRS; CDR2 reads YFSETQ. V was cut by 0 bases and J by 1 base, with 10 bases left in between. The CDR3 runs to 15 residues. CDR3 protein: CASSLGARGNTEAFF. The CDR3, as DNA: TGCGCCAGCAGCTTGGGGGCCCGTGGGAACACTGAAGCTTTCTTT.

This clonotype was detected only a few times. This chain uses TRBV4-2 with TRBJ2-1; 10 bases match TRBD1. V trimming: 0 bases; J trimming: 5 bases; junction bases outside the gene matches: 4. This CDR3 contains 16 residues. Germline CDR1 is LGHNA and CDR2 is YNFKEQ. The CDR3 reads CASSQERQGANNEQFF. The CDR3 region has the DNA TGTGCCAGCAGCCAAGAACGACAGGGGGCTAACAATGAGCAGTTCTTC.

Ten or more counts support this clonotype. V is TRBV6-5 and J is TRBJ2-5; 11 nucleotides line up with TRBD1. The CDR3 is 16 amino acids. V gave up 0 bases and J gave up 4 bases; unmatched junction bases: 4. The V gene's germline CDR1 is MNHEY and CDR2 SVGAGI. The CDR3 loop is CASSYSGTGGRETQYF. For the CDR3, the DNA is TGTGCCAGCAGTTACTCGGGGACAGGGGGAAGAGAGACCCAGTACTTC.

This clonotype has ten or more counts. CDR3 protein: CASSLEGLGVEQYF. The CDR3 DNA sequence: TGTGCCAGCAGCTTAGAAGGACTAGGGGTTGAGCAGTACTTC. V is TRBV7-2 and J is TRBJ2-7; 7 nucleotides agree with TRBD2. The germline gives CDR1 SGHTA, CDR2 FQGNSA. With V trimmed by 1 base and J by 7 bases, 7 bases remained unmatched. This CDR3 has 14 amino acids.

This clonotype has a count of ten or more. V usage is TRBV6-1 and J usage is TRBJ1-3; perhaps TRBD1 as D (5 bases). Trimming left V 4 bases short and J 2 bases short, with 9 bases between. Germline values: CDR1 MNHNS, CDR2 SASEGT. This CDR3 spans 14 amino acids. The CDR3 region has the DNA TGTGCCAGCAGTGGCAGCAGGGCTGGAAACACCATATATTTT. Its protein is CASSGSRAGNTIYF.